This is a list of T cell receptor beta chains from one sample in a study of blood T cell repertoires in COVID-19. TCRdb's copy holds only in-frame clones and misses some; the assay was immunoSEQ multiplex PCR. Of 250,000 to 300,000 clones listed, around 90% were seen once; the top ten hold around 2%. Sequencing was done on a sample of PBMCs or T cells enriched from blood (not recorded which). These TCRs come from a woman aged 55-69 years in a cohort exposed to, infected with or recovered from COVID-19 (not recorded which). Each CDR3 is given with its conserved first and last residue. Each record gives: clone size, J gene, D gene, V gene, CDR3 protein, CDR3 DNA. D genes are given only for firm matches. Clone size, where shown, is once, few, many, or a class for clones that have expanded.

abundance: NA; j_gene: TRBJ2-5; d_gene: NA; v_gene: TRBV5-1; CDR3aa: CASRPSWETQYF; CDR3nt: TGCGCCAGCAGGCCGAGTTGGGAGACCCAGTACTTC
abundance: NA; j_gene: TRBJ1-5; d_gene: NA; v_gene: TRBV7-6; CDR3aa: CASSLGASNSNQPQHF; CDR3nt: TGTGCCAGCAGCTTAGGGGCCAGTAATAGCAATCAGCCCCAGCATTTT
abundance: NA; j_gene: TRBJ1-1; d_gene: NA; v_gene: TRBV20-1; CDR3aa: CSARGVEAFF; CDR3nt: TGCAGTGCTAGAGGAGTTGAAGCTTTCTTT
abundance: NA; j_gene: TRBJ1-2; d_gene: NA; v_gene: TRBV24-1; CDR3aa: CATSDTGRGDGGYTF; CDR3nt: TGTGCCACCAGTGATACCGGTCGGGGGGACGGGGGCTACACCTTC
abundance: NA; j_gene: TRBJ1-2; d_gene: NA; v_gene: TRBV6-5; CDR3aa: CASSPRRVNYGYTF; CDR3nt: TGTGCCAGCAGTCCTCGCAGGGTTAACTATGGCTACACCTTC
abundance: NA; j_gene: TRBJ1-1; d_gene: NA; v_gene: TRBV29-1; CDR3aa: CSVKGGQRNTEAFF; CDR3nt: TGCAGCGTTAAAGGCGGACAGAGAAACACTGAAGCTTTCTTT
abundance: few; j_gene: TRBJ2-1; d_gene: NA; v_gene: TRBV24-1; CDR3aa: CATRETGSSYNEQFF; CDR3nt: TGTGCCACCAGGGAGACTGGTAGCTCCTACAATGAGCAGTTCTTC
abundance: NA; j_gene: TRBJ1-5; d_gene: NA; v_gene: TRBV2; CDR3aa: CASSEETGDNQPQHF; CDR3nt: TGTGCCAGCAGTGAAGAGACAGGTGACAATCAGCCCCAGCATTTT
abundance: NA; j_gene: TRBJ2-7; d_gene: NA; v_gene: TRBV11-2; CDR3aa: CASSPSGNEQYF; CDR3nt: TGTGCCAGCAGCCCCTCGGGGAACGAGCAGTACTTC
abundance: NA; j_gene: TRBJ1-1; d_gene: TRBD1; v_gene: TRBV5-1; CDR3aa: CASSLQGIIAEAFF; CDR3nt: TGCGCCAGCAGCTTACAGGGGATAATCGCTGAAGCTTTCTTT
abundance: NA; j_gene: TRBJ2-1; d_gene: NA; v_gene: TRBV7-9; CDR3aa: CASSLAGGDNEQFF; CDR3nt: TGTGCCAGCAGCTTAGCGGGCGGGGACAATGAGCAGTTCTTC
abundance: NA; j_gene: TRBJ2-1; d_gene: TRBD2; v_gene: TRBV7-8; CDR3aa: CASSLGVGTSGSNEQFF; CDR3nt: TGTGCCAGCAGCTTAGGGGTCGGGACTAGCGGGAGTAATGAGCAGTTCTTC
abundance: NA; j_gene: TRBJ2-7; d_gene: NA; v_gene: TRBV21-1; CDR3aa: CASSKVPGLVQREQYF; CDR3nt: TGTGCCAGCAGCAAAGTTCCAGGACTCGTGCAAAGGGAGCAGTACTTC
abundance: NA; j_gene: TRBJ2-3; d_gene: NA; v_gene: TRBV3-1/TRBV3-2; CDR3aa: CASSPPGRGVDTQYF; CDR3nt: TGTGCCAGCAGCCCCCCCGGCCGCGGGGTGGATACGCAGTATTTT
abundance: NA; j_gene: TRBJ2-6; d_gene: TRBD1; v_gene: TRBV5-6; CDR3aa: CASSLDRASSGANVLTF; CDR3nt: TGTGCCAGCAGTTTGGACAGGGCCAGCTCTGGGGCCAACGTCCTGACTTTC
abundance: NA; j_gene: TRBJ1-1; d_gene: TRBD1; v_gene: TRBV7-8; CDR3aa: CASSKQGEVSTEAFF; CDR3nt: TGTGCCAGCAGCAAACAGGGGGAGGTCAGCACTGAAGCTTTCTTT
abundance: NA; j_gene: TRBJ1-1; d_gene: TRBD1; v_gene: TRBV28; CDR3aa: CASSLGAGQDTEAFF; CDR3nt: TGTGCCAGCAGTTTGGGGGCGGGACAGGACACTGAAGCTTTCTTT
abundance: NA; j_gene: TRBJ1-3; d_gene: NA; v_gene: TRBV6-2/TRBV6-3; CDR3aa: CASSYGGGGGNTIYF; CDR3nt: TGTGCCAGCAGTTACGGAGGCGGGGGCGGAAACACCATATATTTT
abundance: NA; j_gene: TRBJ2-1; d_gene: TRBD2; v_gene: TRBV2; CDR3aa: CASNLAGVAEQFF; CDR3nt: TGTGCCAGCAACCTAGCGGGAGTCGCTGAGCAGTTCTTC
abundance: NA; j_gene: TRBJ2-3; d_gene: TRBD2; v_gene: TRBV9; CDR3aa: CASSVIGTSLNTQYF; CDR3nt: TGTGCCAGCAGCGTCATCGGGACTAGCCTAAATACGCAGTATTTT
abundance: NA; j_gene: TRBJ2-1; d_gene: TRBD2; v_gene: TRBV5-1; CDR3aa: CASSFPGLGNEQFF; CDR3nt: TGCGCCAGCAGCTTCCCCGGACTAGGCAATGAGCAGTTCTTC
abundance: NA; j_gene: TRBJ1-3; d_gene: TRBD1; v_gene: TRBV10-1; CDR3aa: CASSDGMWGTGSGNTIYF; CDR3nt: TGCGCCAGCAGTGATGGGATGTGGGGGACAGGGTCTGGAAACACCATATATTTT
abundance: NA; j_gene: TRBJ2-1; d_gene: TRBD1; v_gene: TRBV18; CDR3aa: CASSPRTGGNEQFF; CDR3nt: TGTGCCAGCTCACCTCGGACAGGGGGCAATGAGCAGTTCTTC
abundance: NA; j_gene: TRBJ1-5; d_gene: TRBD1; v_gene: TRBV6-6; CDR3aa: CASSYDREVWQPQHF; CDR3nt: TGTGCCAGCAGTTACGACAGGGAGGTTTGGCAGCCCCAGCATTTT
abundance: NA; j_gene: TRBJ2-7; d_gene: TRBD1; v_gene: TRBV6-5; CDR3aa: CASRSPGQSYEQYF; CDR3nt: TGTGCCAGCAGAAGCCCGGGACAGTCCTACGAGCAGTACTTC
abundance: NA; j_gene: TRBJ2-5; d_gene: TRBD2; v_gene: TRBV3-1/TRBV3-2; CDR3aa: CASSQRTSGSKETQYF; CDR3nt: TGTGCCAGCAGCCAACGGACTAGCGGGAGTAAGGAGACCCAGTACTTC
abundance: NA; j_gene: TRBJ1-2; d_gene: TRBD1; v_gene: TRBV5-1; CDR3aa: CASSLTGNRFEDGYTF; CDR3nt: TGCGCCAGCAGTTTGACAGGGAACAGATTCGAGGATGGCTACACCTTC
abundance: NA; j_gene: TRBJ2-3; d_gene: NA; v_gene: TRBV7-9; CDR3aa: CASRYSSHYTDTQYF; CDR3nt: TGTGCCAGCAGGTACTCCTCCCATTACACAGATACGCAGTATTTT
abundance: NA; j_gene: TRBJ2-1; d_gene: TRBD1; v_gene: TRBV7-9; CDR3aa: CASSLAIGTGGAYNEQFF; CDR3nt: TGTGCCAGCAGCTTAGCGATCGGGACAGGGGGAGCCTACAATGAGCAGTTCTTC
abundance: NA; j_gene: TRBJ2-7; d_gene: NA; v_gene: TRBV6-5; CDR3aa: CASSYVKMAVSYEQYF; CDR3nt: TGTGCCAGCAGTTACGTGAAAATGGCCGTTTCCTACGAGCAGTACTTC
abundance: once; j_gene: TRBJ2-1; d_gene: TRBD2; v_gene: TRBV5-1; CDR3aa: CASSFPSGSRENSYNEQFF; CDR3nt: TGCGCCAGCAGCTTTCCTAGCGGGAGTCGTGAGAACTCCTACAATGAGCAGTTCTTC
abundance: NA; j_gene: TRBJ2-7; d_gene: NA; v_gene: TRBV28; CDR3aa: CASSLSWRENYEQYF; CDR3nt: TGTGCCAGCAGTTTATCGTGGAGGGAGAACTACGAGCAGTACTTC
abundance: NA; j_gene: TRBJ1-5; d_gene: TRBD1; v_gene: TRBV19; CDR3aa: CASLTGVNQPQHF; CDR3nt: TGTGCCAGTTTGACAGGGGTCAATCAGCCCCAGCATTTT
abundance: once; j_gene: TRBJ1-6; d_gene: NA; v_gene: TRBV3-1/TRBV3-2; CDR3aa: CASSQASGGRVPLHF; CDR3nt: TGTGCCAGCAGCCAAGCTTCGGGCGGCAGGGTGCCCCTCCACTTT
abundance: NA; j_gene: TRBJ2-7; d_gene: NA; v_gene: TRBV21-1; CDR3aa: CASSKSQGVFYEQYF; CDR3nt: TGTGCCAGCAGCAAAAGCCAGGGGGTATTTTACGAGCAGTACTTC
abundance: once; j_gene: TRBJ2-3; d_gene: NA; v_gene: TRBV30; CDR3aa: CAWRGGAQYF; CDR3nt: TGTGCCTGGAGGGGGGGTGCGCAGTATTTT
abundance: NA; j_gene: TRBJ1-6; d_gene: NA; v_gene: TRBV12-3/TRBV12-4; CDR3aa: CASSGVVGSPLHF; CDR3nt: TGTGCCAGCAGCGGGGTCGTGGGTTCACCCCTCCACTTT
abundance: NA; j_gene: TRBJ2-7; d_gene: TRBD2; v_gene: TRBV3-1/TRBV3-2; CDR3aa: CASSQDRIREGYEQYF; CDR3nt: TGTGCCAGCAGCCAAGATAGGATAAGGGAGGGCTACGAGCAGTACTTC
abundance: NA; j_gene: TRBJ2-6; d_gene: NA; v_gene: TRBV18; CDR3aa: CASSVETGSGANVLTF; CDR3nt: TGTGCCAGCTCAGTGGAGACTGGCTCTGGGGCCAACGTCCTGACTTTC
abundance: NA; j_gene: TRBJ1-4; d_gene: NA; v_gene: TRBV7-8; CDR3aa: CASSETGGGNEKLFF; CDR3nt: TGTGCCAGCAGCGAAACGGGAGGAGGAAATGAAAAACTGTTTTTT
abundance: NA; j_gene: TRBJ1-1; d_gene: NA; v_gene: TRBV19; CDR3aa: CASGKGILNTEAFF; CDR3nt: TGTGCCAGTGGCAAGGGGATATTGAACACTGAAGCTTTCTTT
abundance: few; j_gene: TRBJ2-1; d_gene: NA; v_gene: TRBV9; CDR3aa: CASSVDPDRYNEQFF; CDR3nt: TGTGCCAGCAGCGTAGATCCTGATCGGTACAATGAGCAGTTCTTC
abundance: NA; j_gene: TRBJ2-5; d_gene: TRBD1; v_gene: TRBV28; CDR3aa: CASSLSTGTAQETQYF; CDR3nt: TGTGCCAGCAGTTTATCCACCGGGACAGCCCAAGAGACCCAGTACTTC
abundance: NA; j_gene: TRBJ2-7; d_gene: TRBD1; v_gene: TRBV2; CDR3aa: CASSADRVGEQYF; CDR3nt: TGTGCCAGCAGCGCGGACAGGGTCGGCGAGCAGTACTTC
abundance: NA; j_gene: TRBJ2-1; d_gene: NA; v_gene: TRBV7-2; CDR3aa: CASSQDSPRNEQFF; CDR3nt: TGTGCCAGCAGCCAGGACTCACCCAGGAATGAGCAGTTCTTC
abundance: once; j_gene: TRBJ2-7; d_gene: NA; v_gene: TRBV20-1; CDR3aa: CSARAGREQYF; CDR3nt: TGCAGTGCTAGGGCGGGGAGGGAGCAGTACTTC
abundance: few; j_gene: TRBJ1-5; d_gene: NA; v_gene: TRBV18; CDR3aa: CASSGGRIYNQPQHF; CDR3nt: TGTGCCAGCTCGGGGGGGCGGATTTACAATCAGCCCCAGCATTTT